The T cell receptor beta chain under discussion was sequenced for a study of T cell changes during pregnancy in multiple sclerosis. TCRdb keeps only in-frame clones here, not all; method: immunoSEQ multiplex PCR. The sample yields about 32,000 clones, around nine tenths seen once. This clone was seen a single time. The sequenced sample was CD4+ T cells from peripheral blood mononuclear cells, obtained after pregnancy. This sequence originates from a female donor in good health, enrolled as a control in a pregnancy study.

The CDR3 nucleotides read TGTGCCAGCAGCTTAGGGAACACGGGAACCGGGGAGCTGTTTTTT. It codes for CASSLGNTGTGELFF. The rearrangement joins TRBV7-2 to TRBJ2-2, with a possible D match to TRBD2 (5 bases). CDR3 length: 15 residues. The V gene's germline CDR1 is SGHTA and CDR2 FQGNSA. Trimming took 1 base from V and 5 from J, leaving 11 bases between them.